This TCR beta chain was recovered during a study of CD8 T cells in ankylosing spondylitis. Libraries of TCR beta came from quantitative 5'-RACE with molecular barcodes. MiXCR was run by TCRdb on the 5' RACE reads, yielding one entry per CDR3 protein. The sample includes more than 500,000 distinct CDR3 sequences, approximately 5% of them seen just once. Study findings and constraints: One TCR beta motif, made up of roughly 8 highly homologous variants, appeared characteristic of ankylosing spondylitis blood. A subset of motif variants has previously been described in the synovial fluid and blood of reactive arthritis.

Details on this clonotype: Antigen: not known.

Germline V gives CDR1 SGHTA, CDR2 FQGNSA. The V gene lost 1 base and the J gene lost 6 bases, with 10 bases spanning the gap. The CDR3 runs 13 residues. Sequenced input: blood, either unsorted or a sorted T cell fraction (not recorded which). The source is a male donor with ankylosing spondylitis. The chain is built from TRBV7-2 and TRBJ2-7; possibly TRBD1 for D (6 bases). CDR3 in amino acids: CASSLEGVSEQYF. The CDR3 region has the DNA TGTGCCAGCAGCTTAGAGGGGGTGAGCGAGCAGTACTTC.